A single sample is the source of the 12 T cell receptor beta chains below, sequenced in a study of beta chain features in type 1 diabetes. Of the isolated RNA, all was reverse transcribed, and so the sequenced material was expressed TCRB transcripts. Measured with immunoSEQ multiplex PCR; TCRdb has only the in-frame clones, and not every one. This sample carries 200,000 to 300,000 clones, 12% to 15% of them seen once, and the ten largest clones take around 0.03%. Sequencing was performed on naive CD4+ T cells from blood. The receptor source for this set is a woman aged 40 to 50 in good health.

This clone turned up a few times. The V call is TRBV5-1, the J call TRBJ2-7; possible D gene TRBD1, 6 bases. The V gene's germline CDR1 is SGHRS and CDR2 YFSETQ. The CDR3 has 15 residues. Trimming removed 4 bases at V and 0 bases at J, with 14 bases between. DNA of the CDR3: TGCGCCAGCAGCCCAACAGGGCTTAGCTCCTACGAGCAGTACTTC. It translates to CASSPTGLSSYEQYF.

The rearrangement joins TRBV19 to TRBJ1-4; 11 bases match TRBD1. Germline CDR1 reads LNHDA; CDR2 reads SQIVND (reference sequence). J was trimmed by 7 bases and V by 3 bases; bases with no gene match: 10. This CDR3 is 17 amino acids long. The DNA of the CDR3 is TGTGCCAGTAGTATCAGGACAGGGGGCGCCGAGGGTGAAAAACTGTTTTTT. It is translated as CASSIRTGGAEGEKLFF.

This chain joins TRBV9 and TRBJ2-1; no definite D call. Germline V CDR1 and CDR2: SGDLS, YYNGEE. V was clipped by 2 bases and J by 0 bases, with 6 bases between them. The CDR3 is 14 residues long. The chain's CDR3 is CASSVAYSYNEQFF. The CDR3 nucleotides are TGTGCCAGCAGCGTTGCCTACTCCTACAATGAGCAGTTCTTC.

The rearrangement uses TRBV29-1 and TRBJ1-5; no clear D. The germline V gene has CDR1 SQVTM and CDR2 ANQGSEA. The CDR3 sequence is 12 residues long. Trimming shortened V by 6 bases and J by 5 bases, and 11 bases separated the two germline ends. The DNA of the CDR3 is TGCAGCGTGGGGAGCGGTGATCAGCCCCAGCATTTT. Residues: CSVGSGDQPQHF. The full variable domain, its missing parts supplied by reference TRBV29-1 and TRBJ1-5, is SAVISQKPSRDICQRGTSLTIQCQVDSQVTMMFWYRQQPGQSLTLIATANQGSEATYESGFVIDKFPISRPNLTFSTLTVSNMSPEDSSIYLCSVGSGDQPQHFGDGTRLSIL.

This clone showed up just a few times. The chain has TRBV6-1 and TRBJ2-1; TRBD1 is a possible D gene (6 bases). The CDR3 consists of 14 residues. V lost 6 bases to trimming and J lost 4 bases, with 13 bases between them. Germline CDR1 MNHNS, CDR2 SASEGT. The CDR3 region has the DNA TGTGCCAGCAGGAACCCGACAGGTTACAATGAGCAGTTCTTC. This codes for CASRNPTGYNEQFF.

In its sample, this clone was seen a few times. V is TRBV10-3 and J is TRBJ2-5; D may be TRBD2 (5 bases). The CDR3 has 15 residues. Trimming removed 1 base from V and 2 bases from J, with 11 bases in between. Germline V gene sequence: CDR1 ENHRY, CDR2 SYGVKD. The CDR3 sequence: CAISEWASLQETQYF. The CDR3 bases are TGTGCCATCAGTGAGTGGGCTAGCCTACAAGAGACCCAGTACTTC.

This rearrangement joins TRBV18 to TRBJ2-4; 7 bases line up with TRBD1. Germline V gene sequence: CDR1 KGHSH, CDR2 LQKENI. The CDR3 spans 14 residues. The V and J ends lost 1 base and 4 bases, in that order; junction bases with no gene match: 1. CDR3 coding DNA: TGTGCCAGCTCACCACGACAGGGAAAAAACATTCAGTACTTC. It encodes CASSPRQGKNIQYF.

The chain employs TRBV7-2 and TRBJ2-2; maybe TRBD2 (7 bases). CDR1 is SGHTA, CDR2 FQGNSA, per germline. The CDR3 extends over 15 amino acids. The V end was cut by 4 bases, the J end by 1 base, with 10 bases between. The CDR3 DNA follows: TGTGCCAGCAGCTCGAGGGGGGGGAACACCGGGGAGCTGTTTTTT. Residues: CASSSRGGNTGELFF.

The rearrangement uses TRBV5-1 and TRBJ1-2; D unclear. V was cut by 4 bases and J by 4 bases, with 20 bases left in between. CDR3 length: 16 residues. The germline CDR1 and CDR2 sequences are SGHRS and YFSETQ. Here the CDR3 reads CASSPRAPQNSYGYTF. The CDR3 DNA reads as TGCGCCAGCAGCCCGAGGGCCCCCCAGAACAGCTATGGCTACACCTTC.

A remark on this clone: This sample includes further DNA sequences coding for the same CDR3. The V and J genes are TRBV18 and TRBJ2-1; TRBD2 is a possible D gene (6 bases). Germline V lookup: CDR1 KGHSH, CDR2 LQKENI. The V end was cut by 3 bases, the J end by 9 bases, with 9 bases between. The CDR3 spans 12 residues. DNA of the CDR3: TGTGCCAGCTCACCCCCGCGGGGTGAGCAGTTCTTC. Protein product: CASSPPRGEQFF.

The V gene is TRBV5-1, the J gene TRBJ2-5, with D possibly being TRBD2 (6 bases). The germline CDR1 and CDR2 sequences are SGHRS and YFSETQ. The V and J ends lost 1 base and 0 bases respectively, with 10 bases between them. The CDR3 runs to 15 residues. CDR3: CASSLTGEYQETQYF. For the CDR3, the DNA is TGCGCCAGCAGCTTGACGGGGGAATACCAAGAGACCCAGTACTTC.

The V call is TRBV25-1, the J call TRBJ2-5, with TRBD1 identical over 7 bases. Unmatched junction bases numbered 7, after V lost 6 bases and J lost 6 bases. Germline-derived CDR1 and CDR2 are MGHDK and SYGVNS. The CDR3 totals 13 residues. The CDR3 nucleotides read TGTGCCAGCAGCTACAGGGGTGACAAGACCCAGTACTTC. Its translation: CASSYRGDKTQYF.